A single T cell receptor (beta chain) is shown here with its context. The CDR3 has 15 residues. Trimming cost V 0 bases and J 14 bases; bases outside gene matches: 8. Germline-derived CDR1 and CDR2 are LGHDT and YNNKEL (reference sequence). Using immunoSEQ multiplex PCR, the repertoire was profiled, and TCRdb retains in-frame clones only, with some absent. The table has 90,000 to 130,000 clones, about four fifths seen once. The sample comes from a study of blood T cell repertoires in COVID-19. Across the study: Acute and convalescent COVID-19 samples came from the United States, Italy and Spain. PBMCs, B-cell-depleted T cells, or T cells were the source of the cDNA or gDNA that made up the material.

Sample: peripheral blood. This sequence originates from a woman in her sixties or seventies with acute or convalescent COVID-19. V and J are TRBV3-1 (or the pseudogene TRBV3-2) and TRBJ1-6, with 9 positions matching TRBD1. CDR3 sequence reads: CASSQEGTGPQTLHF. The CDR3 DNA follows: TGTGCCAGCAGCCAAGAAGGGACAGGGCCTCAAACCCTCCACTTT.